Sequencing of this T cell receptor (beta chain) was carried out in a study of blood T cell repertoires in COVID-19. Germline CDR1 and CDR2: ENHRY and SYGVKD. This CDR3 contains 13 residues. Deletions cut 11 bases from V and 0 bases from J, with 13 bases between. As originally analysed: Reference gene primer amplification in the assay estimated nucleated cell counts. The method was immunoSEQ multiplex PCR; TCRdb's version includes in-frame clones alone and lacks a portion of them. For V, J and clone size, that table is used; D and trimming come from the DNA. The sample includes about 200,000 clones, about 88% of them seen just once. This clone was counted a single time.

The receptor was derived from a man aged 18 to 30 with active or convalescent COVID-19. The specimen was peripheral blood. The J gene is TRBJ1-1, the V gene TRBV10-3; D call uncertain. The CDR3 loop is CAVSIQLNTEAFF. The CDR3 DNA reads TGTGCCGTTTCGATACAGCTGAACACTGAAGCTTTCTTT.